This is a list of T cell receptor beta chains from one sample in a study of response to subunit inactivated influenza vaccine. TCRdb called the RT-PCR reads again in MiXCR, with one record for every CDR3 protein. The data hold roughly 700,000 distinct CDR3 sequences, with 15% to 19% observed a single time. Sample: PBMCs from blood, taken 11 to 12 days after vaccination. Receptors were obtained from a man aged 45-60 years who received an inactivated influenza vaccine. Both conserved end residues are part of each CDR3. A D gene is named only where the DNA matches it firmly. Clone size is not always given. Where it is, it says once, few, many or a class for expanded clones.

v_call	cdr3_length	j_call	d_call	clone_size	cdr3_aa	cdr3_nt
TRBV5-1	13	TRBJ2-5	NA	NA	CASSLDRMETQYF	TGCGCCAGCAGCTTGGATCGGATGGAGACCCAGTACTTC
TRBV20-1	17	TRBJ2-3	NA	few	CSARVPPGLKLGDTQYF	TGCAGTGCTAGAGTCCCCCCGGGCCTCAAACTAGGAGATACGCAGTATTTT
TRBV27	16	TRBJ1-1	TRBD1	few	CASSLSGQGLNTEAFF	TGTGCCAGCAGTTTATCGGGACAGGGGTTGAACACTGAAGCTTTCTTT
TRBV25-1	13	TRBJ1-1	NA	few	CASTGDMNTEAFF	TGTGCCAGCACAGGGGACATGAACACTGAAGCTTTCTTT
TRBV24-1	16	TRBJ2-6	NA	few	CATRGHLYSGANVLTF	TGTGCCACCCGCGGACACTTGTACTCTGGGGCCAACGTCCTGACTTTC
TRBV7-2	12	TRBJ2-1	NA	NA	CASSLGPWEQFF	TGTGCCAGCAGCCTCGGGCCCTGGGAGCAGTTCTTC
TRBV20-1	16	TRBJ2-2	NA	NA	CSAKFSRDIYTGELFF	TGCAGTGCTAAGTTTAGCCGGGACATCTACACCGGGGAGCTGTTTTTT
TRBV7-9	13	TRBJ2-5	TRBD1	NA	CAGSPPGQRTQYF	TGTGCCGGATCCCCTCCGGGACAGAGGACCCAGTACTTC
TRBV7-6	11	TRBJ1-2	NA	few	CASSSTGDYTF	TGTGCCAGCAGCTCGACAGGAGACTACACCTTC
TRBV7-3	15	TRBJ2-3	NA	NA	CASSPGVFGTDTQYF	TGTGCCAGCAGCCCGGGAGTGTTTGGTACAGATACGCAGTATTTT
TRBV9	17	TRBJ2-1	NA	few	CASSGHRTPSSYNEQFF	TGTGCCAGCAGCGGACACAGGACTCCGAGCTCCTACAATGAGCAGTTCTTC
TRBV15	17	TRBJ2-1	TRBD1	few	CATSRDRTDRGRNEQFF	TGTGCCACCAGCAGAGATCGGACCGACAGGGGGCGTAATGAGCAGTTCTTC
TRBV20-1	13	TRBJ1-1	NA	NA	CSAAEWADTEAFF	TGCAGTGCCGCCGAATGGGCAGACACTGAAGCTTTCTTT
TRBV28	16	TRBJ2-7	NA	few	CASSLQGPVSSYEQYF	TGTGCCAGCAGTTTACAAGGCCCGGTCTCCTCCTACGAGCAGTACTTC
TRBV12-3/TRBV12-4	15	TRBJ2-1	NA	NA	CASSLNGGRYNEQFF	TGTGCCAGCAGTTTAAACGGGGGGCGCTACAATGAGCAGTTCTTC
TRBV29-1	9	TRBJ1-1	NA	few	CSVQGFPFF	TGCAGCGTTCAGGGTTTTCCATTCTTT
TRBV12-3/TRBV12-4	11	TRBJ1-2	NA	many	CASTGGYGYTF	TGTGCCAGCACCGGGGGCTATGGCTACACCTTC
TRBV28	16	TRBJ2-7	TRBD1	few	CASRGASGTASYEQYF	TGTGCCAGCAGGGGGGCTTCCGGGACAGCCTCCTACGAGCAGTACTTC
TRBV9	16	TRBJ2-7	NA	few	CASSVGLWELTYEQYF	TGTGCCAGCAGCGTAGGCCTGTGGGAGCTAACCTACGAGCAGTACTTC
TRBV10-3	11	TRBJ2-7	NA	many	CAISRGDEQYF	TGTGCCATCAGTAGAGGAGACGAGCAGTACTTC
TRBV10-3	14	TRBJ2-2	TRBD1	NA	CAISAQGGTGELFF	TGTGCCATCAGTGCACAGGGGGGCACCGGGGAGCTGTTTTTT
TRBV10-3	13	TRBJ2-1	NA	few	CAISVMAPGEQFF	TGTGCCATCAGTGTTATGGCACCGGGTGAGCAGTTCTTC
TRBV5-5	15	TRBJ1-3	TRBD1	NA	CASSWGQGAGNTIYF	TGTGCCAGCAGCTGGGGACAGGGGGCTGGAAACACCATATATTTT
TRBV11-2	18	TRBJ2-3	TRBD2	NA	CASSLVGASGASTDTQYF	TGTGCCAGCAGCTTAGTAGGCGCTAGCGGGGCGAGCACAGATACGCAGTATTTT
TRBV20-1	12	TRBJ2-3	NA	NA	CSAPTRTDTQYF	TGCAGTGCCCCTACCCGCACAGATACGCAGTATTTT
TRBV29-1	13	TRBJ2-7	NA	NA	CSVERVAGSEQYF	TGCAGCGTTGAGCGGGTCGCGGGGTCTGAGCAGTACTTC